One T cell receptor beta chain is described in this entry. This clonotype is a singleton in its sample. Its antigen is not yet known. Per-nucleotide qualities are absent, and no much larger clonotype sits a single base away. Resting on one read, the evidence is weak. The entry originates in a study of T cells in Graves' hyperthyroidism and ophthalmopathy (dated by TCRdb to the late 2010s). General notes on the study: Peripheral blood was collected at initial diagnosis, before any treatment. Thyroid tissue and blood T-cell repertoires from six Graves' hyperthyroidism patients were also compared in the study. After blood sampling, hyperthyroidism patients were treated with methimazole at a starting dose of 30 mg daily, and ophthalmopathy patients were treated with high-dose intravenous methylprednisolone. For training and testing, the 100 patients in the discovery cohort were randomly divided in a 7:3 ratio. TCR Vbeta CDR3 sequencing of 130 to 150 peripheral blood samples (approximately 44 ophthalmopathy, 75 to 85 hyperthyroidism and some 17 progressor patients) is reported in the paper. To identify distinguishing TCR V-J signatures, a discovery cohort of about 100 patients was used, comprising some 43 with Graves' ophthalmopathy and around 60 with stable Graves' hyperthyroidism. Prospective prediction of ophthalmopathy was tested in an independent validation cohort consisting of some 20 hyperthyroidism patients and around 17 patients who later progressed to ophthalmopathy. Study-level results and caveats: A 13 V-J signature model separated ophthalmopathy from stable hyperthyroidism, with approximately 87% sensitivity and roughly 81% specificity in cross-validation and 80%/75% in testing. Most expanded thyroid clonotypes (frequency above 0.001) were also detected in blood, a finding suggesting that blood repertoires may reflect thyroid immune responses. Sample size was not statistically predetermined, and blinding of investigators to group allocation was not performed. In validation, the model predicted progression to ophthalmopathy with 60% to 71% sensitivity and approximately 72% specificity, a median of 6.5 months before onset.

From the cysteine up to the phenylalanine, the CDR3 has a length of 15 residues. Left in the record is the CDR3 DNA by itself, 45 bases read in frame from the first base. Taken from the germline V gene, the CDR1 and CDR2 loops are MNHEY and SVGEGT. V loses 8 bases of germline sequence and J loses 0 bases, and the interval between the two ends is 17 bases. The TCR beta CDR3 regions were amplified from RNA transcripts. A first-round RT-PCR of the TCR CDR3 used the HTBI primer set with the Qiagen OneStep RT-PCR kit. The libraries were constructed in a second round of multiplex PCR and then size-selected and purified. Sequencing of the libraries was done on an Illumina HiSeq2000 using paired-end 100 bp reads. The paper's processing steps were these. Raw data were processed with SOAPnuke, discarding reads with adapters, uncalled bases, mean Phred below 15, or no exact constant-primer or identifier match. COPE v1.2.5 was used to merge the high-quality paired reads, and each unique nucleotide sequence was defined as a clonotype. Clonotypes were aligned to IMGT TRBV, TRBD and TRBJ reference segments using MiTCR v1.1. The analysis was restricted to V-J combinations with a frequency above 0.0001, which together covered over 99% of the repertoires. A TCS score was defined as the ratio of F50 (clonal expansion) to E x V (chaos), with BLOSUM62-based TCRdist applied between CDR3 peptides within each V-J. Welch's t-statistics and random forest reduced just over 500 V-J features to under 15, which were used in a naive Bayes classifier (R e1071). Thyroid-blood repertoire similarity was quantified with the Morisita-Horn index. TCRdb took the public reads, trimmed them with fastp at Q25, ran MiXCR for clone calling and kept in-frame beta chains. A single entry per CDR3 protein holds the most common genes and DNA from its merged rows. The V and J calls come from TCRdb's annotation, not from the publication. The table for this sample lists fewer than 650,000 distinct CDR3 sequences; roughly 14% of them were counted only once. The ten largest clones take up around 4.5% of the sample.

Ophthalmopathy patients had moderately to severely active disease, with a Clinical Activity Score of 3 or more, a NOSPECS grade of 4 or more, and a disease duration of less than 3 months. Exclusion was applied to patients with uncontrolled infections, other autoimmune diseases, pregnancy or lactation. Diagnoses relied on clinical symptoms, serum thyroxine and TRAb, thyroid ultrasound and orbital computed tomography. PBMCs were separated from over 9 ml of fresh peripheral blood using Ficoll-Paque density gradient centrifugation. Trizol reagent was used to extract total RNA, and RNA quality was then checked on an Agilent 2100 Bioanalyzer.

This receptor was taken from a woman aged 40 to 55 with Graves' ophthalmopathy. Here the chain combines TRBV6-2 or TRBV6-3 and TRBJ2-7; the D gene lacks a confident call. Sequenced sample: blood. The sequence in DNA is TGTGCCAGCGGCCGACCGGTGCCCTTCTCCTACGAGCAGTACTTC. It encodes CASGRPVPFSYEQYF.